This TCR beta chain was identified during a study of vaccination effects on CD4 cells after COVID-19. On the study more broadly: PBMC cultures contained about 1.9 million cells per well, approximately 10 IU/ml IL-2 and around 9.9 ug/ml peptides. Study-wide results and limits: Infection-derived and vaccine-derived clones contracted markedly late after vaccination. Only 1 of 255 vaccine-induced clones from healthy vaccinees cross-reacted with common cold coronaviruses. The study got few convalescent patients and did not collect any early post-infection timepoints.

Data came from immunoSEQ multiplex PCR; TCRdb stores just in-frame clones and leaves some out. The sample holds tens of thousands of clones; 70% to 85% are singletons and the top ten take around 2.5%. Concerning this clone itself: The antigen remains unidentified.

The germline V and J ends were trimmed by 6 bases and 0 bases, with 15 bases remaining between them. The CDR3 is 16 residues long. The germline gives CDR1 LNHDA, CDR2 SQIVND (reference sequence). After less than twelve days in culture, the CD4+ T cells were isolated. Participants each got two BNT162b2 or mRNA-1273 vaccine doses. The sequences come from CD4+ T cells from PBMCs cultured without peptide, collected after COVID-19 vaccination. The receptor was isolated from a human donor who received a COVID-19 vaccine. The rearrangement uses TRBV19 and TRBJ1-5; D is perhaps TRBD1 (5 bases). CDR3 bases: TGTGCCAGTAGGTCACAGGAGGGTTATAGCAATCAGCCCCAGCATTTT. Translation: CASRSQEGYSNQPQHF.